A selection of T cell receptor beta chains follows, all from one sample in a study of regulatory T cells in long-lasting Graves disease. TCRdb analysed the multiplex PCR reads with MiXCR anew, one entry per CDR3 protein. The sample shows around 510,000 distinct CDR3 sequences, less than 25% of them seen only once. Sequencing used peripheral blood mononuclear cells (PBMCs), obtained when the disease was refractory, from a patient treated with antithyroid drugs. These receptors came from a female donor with Graves disease. The CDR3 runs from the conserved cysteine through the conserved F or W. The D gene is left open where the match is weak. Clone size is shown for a subset of rows, as once, few, many or a class of expanded clone.

D,size,J,V,DNA,CDR3
.,many,TRBJ2-5,TRBV6-5,TGTGCCAGCAGTTACAGGGCTACAGAGACCCAGTACTTC,CASSYRATETQYF
.,.,TRBJ1-1,TRBV4-1,TGCGCCAGCAGCCAACCATCGCTGAACACTGAAGCTTTCTTT,CASSQPSLNTEAFF
.,few,TRBJ2-7,TRBV20-1,TGCAGTGCTCACAGGGAAAATCTTTACTACGAGCAGTACTTC,CSAHRENLYYEQYF
.,.,TRBJ1-5,TRBV7-2,TGTGCCAGCAGCCCCCCCAGGAGGGGTTCCAATCAGCCCCAGCATTTT,CASSPPRRGSNQPQHF
.,many,TRBJ2-7,TRBV12-5,TGTGCTAGTGGTTTGGCCCCAGGATACGAGCAGTACTTC,CASGLAPGYEQYF
TRBD1,many,TRBJ2-7,TRBV27,TGTGCCAGCAGTTTACTACAGGGGAACTACGAGCAGTACTTC,CASSLLQGNYEQYF
.,.,TRBJ1-1,TRBV16,TGTGCCAGCAGCCACGGGCCGGCCTACACTGAAGCTTTCTTT,CASSHGPAYTEAFF
.,.,TRBJ1-2,TRBV24-1,TGTGCCACCAGTGATTCACAGACAGATCTCTCTGGCTACACCTTC,CATSDSQTDLSGYTF
TRBD2,once,TRBJ2-1,TRBV7-2,TGTGCCAGCAGCGATACTGGACTAGCACGAGGAGGTGAGCAGTTCTTC,CASSDTGLARGGEQFF
.,many,TRBJ1-1,TRBV28,TGTGCCAGCAGTTCCGTATACAGCGGAGCTTTCTTT,CASSSVYSGAFF
.,few,TRBJ2-5,TRBV5-1,TGCGCCAGCAGCTTGGGGACATTGTACCAAGAGACCCAGTACTTC,CASSLGTLYQETQYF
.,few,TRBJ2-5,TRBV20-1,TGCAGTGCTATCGGCCAAGAGACCCAGTACTTC,CSAIGQETQYF
.,.,TRBJ2-2,TRBV11-2,TGTGCCAGCAGCCCTCTGGGCGACACCGGGGAGCTGTTTTTT,CASSPLGDTGELFF
.,.,TRBJ1-5,TRBV6-2/TRBV6-3,TGTGCCAGCAGTTACCGGGAGGGTCTCGGAAATCAGCCCCAGCATTTT,CASSYREGLGNQPQHF
.,many,TRBJ2-7,TRBV7-8,TGTGCCAGCAGCTTAGAATCCGACGAGCAGTACTTC,CASSLESDEQYF
TRBD1,many,TRBJ1-1,TRBV30,TGTGCCTGGGACAGGGGAGTTACTGAAGCTTTCTTT,CAWDRGVTEAFF
.,.,TRBJ2-1,TRBV19,TGTGCCAGTAGAACCGGACCCCCTGGCGAGCAGTTCTTC,CASRTGPPGEQFF
.,.,TRBJ2-7,TRBV20-1,TGCAGTGCCCCGCGGCCCAGGGACGAGCAGTACTTC,CSAPRPRDEQYF
TRBD2,many,TRBJ2-7,TRBV6-9,TGTGCCAGCAGTTACTCGACTAGCGGAGCCTACGAGCAGTACTTC,CASSYSTSGAYEQYF
.,once,TRBJ2-7,TRBV4-1,TGCGCCAGCAGCCCCACTACGCGCTACGAGCAGTACTTC,CASSPTTRYEQYF
.,.,TRBJ2-3,TRBV15,TGTGCCACCAGCAGAGAAGGGGGAGCTAGAACAGATACGCAGTATTTT,CATSREGGARTDTQYF
TRBD2,.,TRBJ2-2,TRBV28,TGTGCCAGCAACGACCCGCCCGGGACTAGCGGGACCGGGGAGCTGTTTTTT,CASNDPPGTSGTGELFF
.,many,TRBJ1-2,TRBV6-1,TGTGCCAGCGGGACTGACTATGGCTACACCTTC,CASGTDYGYTF
.,many,TRBJ2-2,TRBV5-1,TGCGCCAGCAGCTCACCAGAGGGACTCCCGACCGGGGAGCTGTTTTTT,CASSSPEGLPTGELFF
TRBD1,many,TRBJ1-1,TRBV28,TGTGCCAGCAGTCAAGGGACAGGGTTAGAAGCTTTCTTT,CASSQGTGLEAFF
TRBD2,many,TRBJ2-7,TRBV6-5,TGTGCCAGCAGTTTTAGCGGGGACGTCTGGGAGCAGTACTTC,CASSFSGDVWEQYF
.,many,TRBJ2-5,TRBV15,TGTGCCACCAGCGCAACTTGGGACGGGCCGGGGACCCAGTACTTC,CATSATWDGPGTQYF
.,.,TRBJ1-1,TRBV24-1,TGTGCCACCAGGAGCGGCAGGGGTGACACTGAAGCTTTCTTT,CATRSGRGDTEAFF
.,many,TRBJ1-1,TRBV12-3/TRBV12-4,TGTGCCAGCAGTTTCCAGGGGAGCACTGAAGCTTTCTTT,CASSFQGSTEAFF